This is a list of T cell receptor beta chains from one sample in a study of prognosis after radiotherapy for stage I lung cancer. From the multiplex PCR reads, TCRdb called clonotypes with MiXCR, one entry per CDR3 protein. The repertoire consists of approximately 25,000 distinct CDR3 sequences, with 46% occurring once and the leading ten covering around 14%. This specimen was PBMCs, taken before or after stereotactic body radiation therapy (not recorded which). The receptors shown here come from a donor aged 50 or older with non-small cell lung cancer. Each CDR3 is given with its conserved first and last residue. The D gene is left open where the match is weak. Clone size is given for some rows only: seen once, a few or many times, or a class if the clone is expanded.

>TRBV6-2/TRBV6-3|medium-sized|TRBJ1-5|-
TGTGCCAGCAGTTACCTCGGTCGTCAGCCCCAGCATTTT
CASSYLGRQPQHF
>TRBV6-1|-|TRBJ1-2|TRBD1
TGTGCCAGCGAGAGGGGACAGCGGATTTTCGGCTACACCTTC
CASERGQRIFGYTF
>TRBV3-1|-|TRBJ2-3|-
TGTGCCAGCAGCCTTGCGGGTTTTCTAGATACGCATTATTTT
CASSLAGFLDTHYF
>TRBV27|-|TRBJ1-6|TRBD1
TGTGCCAGCAGTCCGCAGGGGGCGCGCAATTCACCCCTCCACTTT
CASSPQGARNSPLHF
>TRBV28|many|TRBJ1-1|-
TGTGCCAGCAGGGGAGGTTCCCAGGGGCTAATTCCTGCTTTCTTT
CASRGGSQGLIPAFF
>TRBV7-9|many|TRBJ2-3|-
TGTGCCAGCAGCTTCCAGGGCAGCACAGATACGCAGTATTTT
CASSFQGSTDTQYF
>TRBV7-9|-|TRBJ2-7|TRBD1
TGTGCCAGCAGCCACCGGGAAAGGGGGCTTCACTACGAGCAGTACTTC
CASSHRERGLHYEQYF
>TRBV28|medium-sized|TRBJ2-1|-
TGTGCCAGCAGTTTTAAGCTAGAGCAGTTCTTC
CASSFKLEQFF
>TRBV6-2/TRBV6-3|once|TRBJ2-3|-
TGTGCCAGCAGTTATTATGGGTGGCTGACTAGCACAGATACGCAGTATTTT
CASSYYGWLTSTDTQYF
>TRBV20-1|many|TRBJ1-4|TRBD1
TGCAGTGCTCTCGGACAGGGCAATAATGAAAAACTGTTTTTT
CSALGQGNNEKLFF
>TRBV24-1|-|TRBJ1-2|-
TGTGCCACCAGTGAGAGGGGGGAGCGCGGCTACACCTTC
CATSERGERGYTF
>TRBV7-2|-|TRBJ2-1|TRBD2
TGTGCCAGCAGCTCATCGCGAGTTAGCGGGAGGTGGGAGCAGTTCTTC
CASSSSRVSGRWEQFF
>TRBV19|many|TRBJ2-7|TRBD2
TGTGCCAGTAGTATTGGGCTAGCGGCGTGCTCCTACGAGCAGTACTTC
CASSIGLAACSYEQYF
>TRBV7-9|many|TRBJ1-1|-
TGTGCCAGCAGCTATGCGGGGGGCGTGAAGGACACTGAAGCTTTCTTT
CASSYAGGVKDTEAFF
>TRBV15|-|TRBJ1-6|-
TGTGCCACCAGCAGAGAAGCCCAAGCCCCCCTCCACTTT
CATSREAQAPLHF
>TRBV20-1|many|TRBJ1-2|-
TGCAGTGCCTTGACTGCGGGTAACTATGGCTACACCTTC
CSALTAGNYGYTF
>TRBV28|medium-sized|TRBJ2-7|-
TGTGCCAGCAGTTCTCTCAGGGTCGAAGGGTCAGGGGAGCAGTACTTC
CASSSLRVEGSGEQYF
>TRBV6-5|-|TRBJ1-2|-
TGTGCCAGCAGTCTAACTTACGGGACATCGCCGTCATATGGCTACACCTTC
CASSLTYGTSPSYGYTF
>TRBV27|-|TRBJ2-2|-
TGTGCCAGCAGTTTATATTCCGGGAGCAACACCGGGGACCTGTTCTTT
CASSLYSGSNTGDLFF
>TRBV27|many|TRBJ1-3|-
TGTGCCAGCAGTTCTTCCGGGACGGTCTCTGGAAACACCATATATTTT
CASSSSGTVSGNTIYF
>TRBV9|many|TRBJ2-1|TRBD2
TGTGCCAGCAGCGCGGGGACTAGCGGATACAATGAGCAGTTCTTC
CASSAGTSGYNEQFF
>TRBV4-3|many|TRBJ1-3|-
TGCGCCAGCAGCCAAGATCGTGTCACCATATATTTT
CASSQDRVTIYF
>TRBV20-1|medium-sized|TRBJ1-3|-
TGCAGTGCTAGGGGCCCTGGAAACACCATATATTTT
CSARGPGNTIYF
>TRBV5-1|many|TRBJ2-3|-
TGCGCCGGCAGCGGGTATAGCGCAGATACGCAGTATTTT
CAGSGYSADTQYF
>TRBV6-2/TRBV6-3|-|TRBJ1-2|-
TGTGCCAGCAGTGAAGCGGGTGGCGGCTACACCTTC
CASSEAGGGYTF
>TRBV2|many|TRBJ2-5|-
TGTGCCAGCAGTGAATCGCGGGCATGGACCCAGTACTTC
CASSESRAWTQYF
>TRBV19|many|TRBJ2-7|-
TGTGCCAGTAGTATAGAATTTAAGGGAACCTACGAGCAGTACTTC
CASSIEFKGTYEQYF
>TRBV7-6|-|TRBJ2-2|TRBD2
TGTGCCAGCAGCTTAGAAGCCGGGACTAGCCACACCTGGGAGTTGTTTTTT
CASSLEAGTSHTWELFF
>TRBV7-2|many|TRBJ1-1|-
TGTGCCAGCAGCCGATCCGGGAGTCCTATAGAAGCTTTCTTT
CASSRSGSPIEAFF
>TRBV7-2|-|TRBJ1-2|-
TGTGCCAGCAGCTTATGGGCGAGACAGGTAGAAGGACGCTACACCTTC
CASSLWARQVEGRYTF
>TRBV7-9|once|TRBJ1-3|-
TGTGCCAGCAGCCCCACCGCCGGGGGGCGACCTGGAAACACCATATATTTT
CASSPTAGGRPGNTIYF
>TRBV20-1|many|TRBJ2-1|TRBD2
TGCAGTGCTAGAGCGGCCCTAGCGGGAGATCCCAATGAGCAGTTCTTC
CSARAALAGDPNEQFF
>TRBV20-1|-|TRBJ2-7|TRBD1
TGCAGTGCCTCCGACAGGGAAAACTCCTACGAGCAGTACTTC
CSASDRENSYEQYF
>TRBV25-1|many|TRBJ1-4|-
TGTGCCACCACGGATGCTAATGAAAAACTGTTTTTT
CATTDANEKLFF
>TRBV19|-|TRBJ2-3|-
TGTGCCAGTAGTGCCGGGACGAGAGGGGATACGCAGTATTTT
CASSAGTRGDTQYF
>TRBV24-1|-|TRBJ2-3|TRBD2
TGTGCCACCAGTGAGCGGGAGGAATATACGCAGTATTTT
CATSEREEYTQYF
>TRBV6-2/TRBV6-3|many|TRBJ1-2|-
TGTGCCAGCAGTTACGGGGGGGAGGTTCCGGGCTACACCTTC
CASSYGGEVPGYTF
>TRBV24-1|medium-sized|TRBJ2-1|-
TGTGCCACCAGTGATTTGGGTGGGAGGCCCCTCAATGAGCAGTTCTTC
CATSDLGGRPLNEQFF
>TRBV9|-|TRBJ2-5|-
TGTTCCAGCACCTCGGTTGGGTCGGATGAGACCCAGTACTTC
CSSTSVGSDETQYF
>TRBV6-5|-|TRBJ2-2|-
TGTGCCAGCAGTTACGTCAGGGCCGGGGAGCTGTTTTTT
CASSYVRAGELFF
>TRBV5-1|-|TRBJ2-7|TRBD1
TGCGCCAGCAGGACAGGGGAGACCTTCGTCGAGCAGTACTTC
CASRTGETFVEQYF
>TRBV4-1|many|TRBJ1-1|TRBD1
TGCGCCAGCAGCCAAGCATCATCCTCAGGGGGCGCGGGGACTGAAGCTTTCTTT
CASSQASSSGGAGTEAFF
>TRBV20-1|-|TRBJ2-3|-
TGCAGTGCTATAGTCGGGAGTGGTAAATATACGCAGTATTTT
CSAIVGSGKYTQYF
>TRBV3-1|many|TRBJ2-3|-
TGTGCCAGCAGCCCGACGGACGGGGGAGAGAGCACAGATACGCAGTATTTT
CASSPTDGGESTDTQYF
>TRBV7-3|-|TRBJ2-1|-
TGTGCCAGCAGCTTCTACTGGGAGAGCAGGGACCGCTCCTACAATGAGCAGTTCTTC
CASSFYWESRDRSYNEQFF
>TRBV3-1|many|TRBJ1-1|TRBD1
TGTGCCAGCAGCAAACAGGGGACTGAAGCTTTCTTT
CASSKQGTEAFF
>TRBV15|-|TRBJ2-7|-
TGTGCCACCAGCAGTCAGAGATTCGGCTACGAGCAGTACTTC
CATSSQRFGYEQYF
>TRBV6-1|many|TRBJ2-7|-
TGTGCCAGCAGAACCGGGACAACTTCCTACGAGCAGTACTTC
CASRTGTTSYEQYF